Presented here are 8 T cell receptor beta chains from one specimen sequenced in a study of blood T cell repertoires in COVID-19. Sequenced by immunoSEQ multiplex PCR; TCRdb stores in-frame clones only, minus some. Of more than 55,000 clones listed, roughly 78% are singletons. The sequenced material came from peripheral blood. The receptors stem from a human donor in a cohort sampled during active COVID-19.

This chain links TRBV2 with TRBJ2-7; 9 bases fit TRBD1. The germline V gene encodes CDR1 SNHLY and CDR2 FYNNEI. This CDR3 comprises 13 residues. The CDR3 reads CATTTGGLYEQYF. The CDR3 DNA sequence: TGTGCGACCACGACAGGGGGTCTCTACGAGCAGTACTTC.

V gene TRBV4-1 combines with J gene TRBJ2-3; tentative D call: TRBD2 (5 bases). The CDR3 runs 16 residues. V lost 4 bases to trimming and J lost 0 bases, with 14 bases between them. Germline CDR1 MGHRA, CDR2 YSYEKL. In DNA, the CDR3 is TGCGCCAGCAGCCCCGAGGACTGGGTTAGCACAGATACGCAGTATTTT. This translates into CASSPEDWVSTDTQYF.

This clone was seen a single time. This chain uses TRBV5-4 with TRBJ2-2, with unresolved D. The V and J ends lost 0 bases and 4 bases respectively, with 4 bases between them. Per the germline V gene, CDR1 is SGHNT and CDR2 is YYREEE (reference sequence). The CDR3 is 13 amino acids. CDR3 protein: CASSLAPTGELFF. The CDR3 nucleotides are TGTGCCAGCAGCTTGGCTCCCACCGGGGAGCTGTTTTTT.

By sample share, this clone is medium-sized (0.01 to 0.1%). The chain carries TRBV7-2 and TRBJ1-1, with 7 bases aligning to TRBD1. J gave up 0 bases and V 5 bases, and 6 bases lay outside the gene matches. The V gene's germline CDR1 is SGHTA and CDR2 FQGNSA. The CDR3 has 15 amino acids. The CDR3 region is CASSTRQGLNTEAFF. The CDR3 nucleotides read TGTGCCAGCAGCACCCGACAGGGACTGAACACTGAAGCTTTCTTT.

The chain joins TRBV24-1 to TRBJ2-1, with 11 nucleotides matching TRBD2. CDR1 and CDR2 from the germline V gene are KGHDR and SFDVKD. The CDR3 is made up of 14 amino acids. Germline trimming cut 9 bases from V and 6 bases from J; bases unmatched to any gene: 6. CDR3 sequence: CATELAGGPNEQFF. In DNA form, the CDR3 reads TGTGCCACCGAGTTAGCGGGAGGGCCCAATGAGCAGTTCTTC.

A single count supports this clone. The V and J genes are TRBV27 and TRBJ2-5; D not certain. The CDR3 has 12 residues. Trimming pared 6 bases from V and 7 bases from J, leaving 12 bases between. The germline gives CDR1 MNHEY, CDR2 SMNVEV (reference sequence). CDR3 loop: CASSDAGATQYF. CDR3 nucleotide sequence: TGTGCCAGCAGCGATGCAGGCGCGACCCAGTACTTC.

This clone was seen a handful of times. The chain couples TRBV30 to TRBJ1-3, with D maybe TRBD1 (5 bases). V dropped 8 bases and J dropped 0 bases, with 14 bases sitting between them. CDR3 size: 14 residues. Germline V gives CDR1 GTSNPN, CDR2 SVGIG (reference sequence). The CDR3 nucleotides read TGTGCCGGGCCCTTTGGGGCCTCTGGAAACACCATATATTTT. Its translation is CAGPFGASGNTIYF.

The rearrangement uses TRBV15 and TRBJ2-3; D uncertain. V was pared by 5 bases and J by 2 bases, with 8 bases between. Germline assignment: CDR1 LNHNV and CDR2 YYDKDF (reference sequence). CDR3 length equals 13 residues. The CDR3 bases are TGTGCCACCAGCCGCGCCTTCACAGATACGCAGTATTTT. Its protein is CATSRAFTDTQYF. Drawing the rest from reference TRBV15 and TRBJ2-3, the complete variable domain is DAMVIQNPRYQVTQFGKPVTLSCSQTLNHNVMYWYQQKSSQAPKLLFHYYDKDFNNEADTPDNFQSRRPNTSFCFLDIRSPGLGDTAMYLCATSRAFTDTQYFGPGTRLTVL.